This is a list of T cell receptor beta chains from one sample in a study of T cells in Graves' hyperthyroidism and ophthalmopathy. TCRdb processed the multiplex PCR reads anew with MiXCR; each CDR3 protein has one entry. Among roughly 600,000 distinct CDR3 sequences listed, more than 12% were seen once. Sequences were obtained from blood. The origin of the receptors is a woman aged 45-59 years with Graves' ophthalmopathy. Each CDR3 is given with its conserved first and last residue. D genes are given only for firm matches. The listing skips clone size in some rows; elsewhere it reads once, few, many or a size class.

d_call j_call v_call clone_size cdr3_nt cdr3_aa
. TRBJ2-7 TRBV28 . TGTGCCAGCAGTCCCTTAACAGAAACCTACGAGCAGTACTTC CASSPLTETYEQYF
. TRBJ1-4 TRBV7-8 many TGTGCCAGCAGCTTATGGTCAGGGGAGGAGGAAAAACTGTTTTTT CASSLWSGEEEKLFF
TRBD1 TRBJ2-7 TRBV7-2 . TGTGCCAGCAGCTCGACCCGGGGAAGGACAGGGAATAAGATCTACGAGCAGTACTTC CASSSTRGRTGNKIYEQYF
. TRBJ1-4 TRBV7-9 . TGTGCCAGCAGCCCCCCTAGGGGTAATGAAAAACTGTTTTTT CASSPPRGNEKLFF
TRBD2 TRBJ2-7 TRBV12-3/TRBV12-4 many TGTGCCAGCAGTCTCGGACTAGCGGATAACTCCTACGAGCAGTACTTC CASSLGLADNSYEQYF
. TRBJ2-1 TRBV4-3 . TGCGCCAGCAGCCAAGATAGGAGGGGGTACAATGAGCAGTTCTTC CASSQDRRGYNEQFF
TRBD2 TRBJ2-1 TRBV4-2 few TGTGCCAGCAGCCAATCACTAGCGGGACTAAACAATGAGCAGTTCTTC CASSQSLAGLNNEQFF
. TRBJ1-1 TRBV28 many TGTGCCAGCAGTTTGGGTAGAACTGAAGCTTTCTTT CASSLGRTEAFF
. TRBJ2-1 TRBV27 few TGTGCCAGCAGTTTTGGATACTACAATGAGCAGTTCTTC CASSFGYYNEQFF
TRBD2 TRBJ2-7 TRBV4-3 few TGCGCCAGCAGCCAGGTAGCGGGAGGGCCCCCAACCTACGAGCAGTACTTC CASSQVAGGPPTYEQYF
TRBD1 TRBJ1-5 TRBV20-1 . TGCAGTGCGGTACACCGGGACAGGGGCGGTCAGCCCCAGCATTTT CSAVHRDRGGQPQHF
TRBD2 TRBJ2-1 TRBV12-3/TRBV12-4 many TGTGCCAGCAGTTTAGGCTTAAGCAGCGGGAGGGCCACCTACAATGAGCAGTTCTTC CASSLGLSSGRATYNEQFF
TRBD1 TRBJ1-2 TRBV28 many TGTGCCAGCAGTTTTCCGGGACAGGGGGTTGGTGGCTACACCTTC CASSFPGQGVGGYTF
. TRBJ2-7 TRBV7-2 many TGTGCCAGCAGCTTAGTCGGTGGTAGTAGCTCCTACGAGCAGTACTTC CASSLVGGSSSYEQYF
TRBD2 TRBJ2-2 TRBV28 many TGTGCCAGCAGTCCGGGACTAAGAAACACCGGGGAGCTGTTTTTT CASSPGLRNTGELFF
TRBD2 TRBJ2-1 TRBV2 many TGTGCCAGCAGTCTGCGGGAGACCCCTTACAATGAGCAGTTCTTC CASSLRETPYNEQFF
. TRBJ1-5 TRBV19 . TGTGCCAGTAGTATTGCCGTCTATAGCAACCAGCCCCAGCATTTT CASSIAVYSNQPQHF
. TRBJ1-1 TRBV10-3 few TGTGCCATCAGTGAGGTGGAGGTAGAAGCTTTCTTT CAISEVEVEAFF
. TRBJ1-5 TRBV7-6 . TGTGCCAGCAGCGTCTGGGGTTATAGCAATCAGCCCCAGCATTTT CASSVWGYSNQPQHF
. TRBJ1-5 TRBV19 . TGTGCCAGTAGTGCGCAAGACAGGAACAATCAGCCCCAGCATTTT CASSAQDRNNQPQHF
. TRBJ2-3 TRBV30 many TGTGCCTGGAGTACTAGGTCTCCAGATACGCAGTATTTT CAWSTRSPDTQYF
. TRBJ2-4 TRBV7-9 once TGTGCCAGCAGCCCAGACGGGGGACTAGCCAAAAACATTCAGTACTTC CASSPDGGLAKNIQYF
TRBD2 TRBJ2-7 TRBV24-1 many TGTGCCACCAGTGCATACTTTAGGACTAGCGGAGCTCCCTACGAGCAGTACTTC CATSAYFRTSGAPYEQYF
TRBD1 TRBJ2-7 TRBV6-2/TRBV6-3 many TGTGCCAGCAGTCACAGGGGCGAGACTTTACTGGAGCAGTACTTC CASSHRGETLLEQYF
TRBD2 TRBJ2-1 TRBV5-5 few TGTGCCAGCAGCTTGGAATTGGGTAGCGGGAGGGCCTACAATGAGCAGTTCTTC CASSLELGSGRAYNEQFF
. TRBJ2-7 TRBV20-1 many TGCAGTGCTAGACCAAAGGACATCTCCTACGAGCAGTACTTC CSARPKDISYEQYF
TRBD2 TRBJ2-7 TRBV20-1 many TGCAGTGCTAGAGATCAGCGGGAGGCCTACGAGCAGTACTTC CSARDQREAYEQYF
. TRBJ1-1 TRBV3-1 many TGTGCCAGCAGCCCCTCGGGCAGAGGTAACACTGAAGCTTTCTTT CASSPSGRGNTEAFF
. TRBJ1-2 TRBV15 . TGTACCACCTCCCTGGGGGGTATCGGCTACACCTTC CTTSLGGIGYTF
. TRBJ2-1 TRBV10-3 . TGTGCCATCAGTGAGTCGAAAACCGGGACCTACCCCTACAATGAGCAGTTCTTC CAISESKTGTYPYNEQFF
TRBD1 TRBJ1-5 TRBV19 . TGTGCCAGTAGAAGGACAGGGGGCGGCAATCAGCCCCAGCATTTT CASRRTGGGNQPQHF
. TRBJ2-1 TRBV7-3 many TGTGCCAGCAGCTTAACGTCGGGACTCTTCGACAATGAGCAGTTCTTC CASSLTSGLFDNEQFF
TRBD1 TRBJ1-2 TRBV18 many TGTGCCAGCTCACCACGGGGACAGGCTATTACTAACTATGGCTACACCTTC CASSPRGQAITNYGYTF
. TRBJ1-1 TRBV10-3 many TGTGCCATCAGAGAGGACAGTAGGAACACTGAAGCTTTCTTT CAIREDSRNTEAFF
TRBD1 TRBJ1-2 TRBV12-3/TRBV12-4 . TGTGCCAGCAGTCCAGGACAGGCCAGTGGCTACACCTTC CASSPGQASGYTF
. TRBJ2-2 TRBV19 many TGTGCCAGTACCCTATCGGGCCAGGCTAACACCGGGGAGCTGTTTTTT CASTLSGQANTGELFF
TRBD1 TRBJ2-5 TRBV7-3 . TGTGCCAGCAGCACGACAGGGTCGCAAGAGACCCAGTACTTC CASSTTGSQETQYF
. TRBJ1-2 TRBV6-2/TRBV6-3 few TGTGCCAGCAGCCGGACAGAGGAAGGCTACTATGGCTACACCTTC CASSRTEEGYYGYTF
. TRBJ2-7 TRBV5-1 many TGCGCCAGCAGCATAGACTCCTACGAGCAGTACTTC CASSIDSYEQYF
. TRBJ2-7 TRBV5-1 many TGCGCCAGCACCCCGGGACACAACTACGAGCAGTACTTC CASTPGHNYEQYF
TRBD1 TRBJ2-3 TRBV5-8 many TGTGCCAGCAGCTCGACAGGGAGAACAGATACGCAGTATTTT CASSSTGRTDTQYF
TRBD1 TRBJ1-5 TRBV4-3 once TGCGCCAGCAGCCAAGGATTGGTGACAGGGTTCAATCAGCCCCAGCATTTT CASSQGLVTGFNQPQHF